The text below deals with one TCR beta chain. Its antigen remains undetermined. Sequencing was performed on donors who were patients with carbamazepine-induced Stevens-Johnson syndrome or toxic epidermal necrolysis (CBZ-SJS/TEN). To look for drug-specific clonotypes, next-generation sequencing was used to profile the T cell receptor repertoires of patients with drug-induced severe cutaneous adverse reactions. RNA was isolated either from blister cells of skin lesions or from peripheral blood mononuclear cells. In the germline V gene, CDR1 corresponds to SGDLS and CDR2 to YYNGEE. Taken from cysteine to phenylalanine, the CDR3 has 15 residues. The DNA is unrecorded. These data originate in a study of T cells in severe cutaneous drug reactions (dated by TCRdb to the late 2010s). With regard to the full study: Patients were recruited between the early 2010s and the late 2010s from Taiwan, Thailand and a European registry network. Enrollment was limited to patients whose SJS/TEN or DRESS diagnosis was probable or definite according to RegiSCAR criteria. The culprit drug was assigned using the Naranjo algorithm and the ALDEN drug causality algorithm. Patients in either the acute or the recovery stage provided biological samples, such as blister fluids/cells and PBMC. Single-cell sequencing, quantitative PCR validation, functional assays and transgenic mouse experiments were combined with bulk TCR sequencing. Libraries used iRepertoire multiplex PCR; authors cited a comparison showing similar capture of abundant clonotypes across iRepertoire and 5' RACE methods with or without UMI.

For both bulk and single-cell sequencing, libraries were prepared with the iRepertoire multiplex PCR system and TCR subtype-specific primers. Multiplex PCR with primers aimed at the V, D and J gene regions produced the bulk TCR beta libraries. Each sample contributed roughly 95-500 ng of RNA as input for preparing the bulk TCR library. An Illumina MiSeq was used to sequence the bulk TCR beta amplicons. From the authors' description of their analysis: Sample misassignments and low-quality sequencing reads were filtered out during quality control steps. The amino acids lying between the V-gene Y[YFLI]C motif and the J-segment [FW]GXGT motif were defined as CDR3. CDR3 clonotypes and TRBV and TRBJ gene assignments were based on the IMGT database. TRBV expression in each sample was normalized to the mean of the same gene in PBMC from 44 healthy donors. TCRdb reprocessed the reads, so every CDR3 protein sequence counts as one entry and DNA is not shown. TCRdb's processing, not the authors' own work, is the source of the V and J calls. This sample's listing comprises approximately 9,700 distinct CDR3 sequences. The biggest ten clones account for 20% to 25% of the sample.

Points the paper makes about the study in general: According to the authors, further study is still needed to determine whether the public TCR generalizes to SJS/TEN caused by other drugs. A strong increase in TRBV12-4 usage was observed in CBZ-SJS/TEN patients, with averages of about 32% in blister cells and roughly 5% in PBMC. A public TCRbeta CDR3 was found in all seven CBZ-SJS/TEN blister samples (mean around 15%) but was undetectable or scarce in tolerant-control and healthy-donor PBMC.

The sample was cells from a skin blister. The cell subset or site label here, explained by the study, means: unsorted cells from skin lesion blisters. The chain was built from TRBV9 and TRBJ2-1; TCRdb gives TRBD1 as the D gene, but with no DNA this cannot be confirmed. The clonotype comes from a human donor with Stevens-Johnson syndrome, a severe cutaneous drug reaction. The CDR3 region: CASSSTGTSYNEQFF.